The entry that follows covers one TCR beta chain sequence. Its cognate antigen is unknown. Pools of viral peptides were used by the ViraFEST assay to expand antigen-specific CD4+ T cells ahead of sequencing. Subsequent to a culture period of less than twelve days, CD4+ T cells were isolated. Each participant was administered two doses of either the BNT162b2 or the mRNA-1273 vaccine. The data stem from a study of vaccination effects on CD4 cells after COVID-19. The assay was immunoSEQ multiplex PCR, and TCRdb's table has in-frame clones only and misses some. This sample has about 24,000 clones, with less than 75% found just once. The CDR3 has 16 residues. CDR1 ENHRY and CDR2 SYGVKD come from the germline V gene. V gave up 4 bases and J gave up 3 bases; unmatched junction bases: 4.

The sequence came from a human donor who received a COVID-19 vaccine. The V call is TRBV10-3, the J call TRBJ1-6; 9 positions match TRBD1. The sequencing used CD4+ T cells from PBMCs cultured with SARS-CoV-2 spike peptides, collected after COVID-19 vaccination. The CDR3 nucleotides are TGTGCCATCAGTGCGGGACAGGGCAACTATAATTCACCCCTCCACTTT. This translates into CAISAGQGNYNSPLHF.